Detailed here is one T cell receptor (beta chain). Antigen unknown. These data come from a study of cytomegalovirus exposure and HLA in healthy donors. Overall study: Among 350 to 500 genotyped donors, around 82% fell in the Caucasian-associated ancestry cluster. Study-wide points: Researchers reported in a later analysis that a missense DCLRE1C variant was tied to TCR beta V- and J-gene trimming. The CMV antigen specificity of a few CMV-associated chains was confirmed through in vitro analysis.

Use of 60 Vbeta and 13 Jbeta primers characterized the PCR. Clones were read by immunoSEQ multiplex PCR, and TCRdb kept only the in-frame ones, dropping some. In the table there are about 200,000 clones, around 80% of which are singletons. Germline assignment: CDR1 LGHNA and CDR2 YSLEER. Germline trimming cut 4 bases from V and 4 bases from J; bases unmatched to any gene: 9. There are 15 residues in the CDR3. The sequence came from a woman aged 25-40 years in good health and CMV-seropositive. This chain connects TRBV4-3 to TRBJ1-2; TRBD1 agrees at 7 bases. The sequencing input was PBMCs. This CDR3 is CASSPDRADRYGYTF. The CDR3 DNA reads TGCGCCAGCAGCCCCGACAGGGCAGATCGCTATGGCTACACCTTC.